This TCR beta chain comes out of a study of OX40 agonist ivuxolimab in advanced cancers. Study information: An agonistic anti-OX40 (CD134) antibody, ivuxolimab, was used to treat the patients.

This CDR3 has 14 residues. Germline V CDR1 and CDR2: SGHDT, YYEEEE. V was cut by 4 bases and J by 6 bases, with 13 bases left in between. General study findings and limits: Both CD4+ and CD8+ T cell populations in blood had undergone clonal expansion by week 6 at 0.1 to 3.0 mg/kg.

This clone turned up a few times. Its antigen remains unidentified. Using immunoSEQ multiplex PCR, the repertoire was profiled, and TCRdb retains in-frame clones only, with some absent. Of over 50,000 clones listed, approximately 82% are singletons. The chain recombines TRBV5-6 with TRBJ2-2; no reliable D call. The input for sequencing was CD4+ or CD8+ T cells sorted from blood, taken in a trial of the OX40 agonist ivuxolimab. This receptor was obtained from an adult with an advanced solid tumor such as melanoma, head and neck, liver or kidney cancer. The CDR3 bases are TGTGCCAGCAGCCTGGACCCGGAATCCGGGGAGCTGTTTTTT. It specifies CASSLDPESGELFF. The full variable domain, rest sourced from reference TRBV5-6 and TRBJ2-2, is DAGVTQSPTHLIKTRGQQVTLRCSPKSGHDTVSWYQQALGQGPQFIFQYYEEEERQRGNFPDRFSGHQFPNYSSELNVNALLLGDSALYLCASSLDPESGELFFGEGSRLTVL.